The sequence of this T cell receptor beta chain was determined in a study of blood T cell repertoires in COVID-19. Study background: Researchers got acute and convalescent COVID-19 samples from the United States, Italy and Spain.

Trimming removed 3 bases at V and 3 bases at J, with 6 bases between. The CDR3 is 13 amino acids. Per the germline V gene, CDR1 is LGHDT and CDR2 is YNNKEL (reference sequence). The data were produced by immunoSEQ multiplex PCR, yet TCRdb's version contains in-frame clones alone and is incomplete. Among 60,000 to 75,000 clones listed, approximately 89% were seen once. The chain joins TRBV3-1 (or the pseudogene TRBV3-2) to TRBJ2-1, with D perhaps matching TRBD1 (6 bases). The sample comprised peripheral blood. The clonotype was recovered from a woman aged 60-75 years with acute or convalescent COVID-19. CDR3 loop: CASSQGHYNEQFF. DNA for the CDR3: TGTGCCAGCAGCCAGGGACACTACAATGAGCAGTTCTTC.